Shown below are 9 T cell receptor beta chains from a single sample sequenced in a study of CD8+ T cells in alopecia areata. Once RNA had been extracted, it was reverse transcribed into cDNA to act as the sequencing template. Sequencing used immunoSEQ multiplex PCR; TCRdb keeps in-frame clones, though not all of them. Of 150,000 to 200,000 clones listed, over 50% are singletons. The sample in question was CD4+ T cells sorted from blood, obtained at week 0. Receptor source: a human donor with alopecia areata.

This chain uses TRBV29-1 with TRBJ2-7; 7 bases are shared with TRBD1. With 4 bases clipped from V and 0 bases from J, the junction kept 12 bases outside the gene matches. The germline CDR1 and CDR2 sequences are SQVTM and ANQGSEA. This CDR3 has 16 amino acids. For the CDR3, the DNA is TGCAGCGTTGTTGATGTAGGGGGCCTGAACTCCTACGAGCAGTACTTC. Protein sequence: CSVVDVGGLNSYEQYF.

The chain uses TRBV2 and TRBJ1-2, with D possibly matching TRBD1 (5 bases). The CDR3 contains 12 residues. Between the trimmed V and J ends, which lost 3 bases and 8 bases, there was a span of 10 bases. Germline loops: CDR1 SNHLY, CDR2 FYNNEI. CDR3 in amino acids: CASSEAGIGYTF. In DNA form, the CDR3 reads TGTGCCAGCAGTGAGGCAGGGATAGGCTACACCTTC. Together with reference TRBV2 and TRBJ1-2, the CDR3 gives the full variable domain: EPEVTQTPSHQVTQMGQEVILRCVPISNHLYFYWYRQILGQKVEFLVSFYNNEISEKSEIFDDQFSVERPDGSNFTLKIRSTKLEDSAMYFCASSEAGIGYTFGSGTRLTVV.

The chain couples TRBV21-1 to TRBJ2-5; the table's D call, TRBD1, was not checked against the DNA. TRBV21-1 is termed a pseudogene. The CDR3 covers 15 residues. The CDR3 bases are TGTGCCAGCGGGGCCGGGACAGGGTTAATCGAGACCCAGTACTTC. Its translation is CASGAGTGLIETQYF.

This chain links TRBV27 with TRBJ2-3, with 9 bases lining up with TRBD1. Per germline, CDR1 MNHEY and CDR2 SMNVEV (reference sequence). CDR3 length: 15 amino acids. Losses at the gene ends were 4 bases for V and 2 bases for J; bases not matched to a gene: 4. CDR3 sequence (DNA): TGTGCCAGCAGTTCGGGACAGGGATCCACAGATACGCAGTATTTT. It is translated as CASSSGQGSTDTQYF.

The J gene is TRBJ1-6, the V gene TRBV30; the D gene is possibly TRBD1 (5 bases). The germline gives CDR1 GTSNPN, CDR2 SVGIG (reference sequence). The V gene lost 8 bases and the J gene lost 6 bases, with 11 bases spanning the gap. CDR3 length equals 12 residues. CDR3 sequence reads: CAQGGTNSPLHF. The DNA of the CDR3 is TGTGCCCAGGGAGGAACTAATTCACCCCTCCACTTT.

The J gene is TRBJ2-3, the V gene TRBV15, with 9 bases fitting TRBD2. The germline V gene has CDR1 LNHNV and CDR2 YYDKDF (reference sequence). Losses at the gene ends were 11 bases for V and 4 bases for J; bases not matched to a gene: 7. CDR3 length: 13 amino acids. CDR3 region: CAARGGVPDTQYF. DNA for the CDR3: TGTGCCGCGCGGGGGGGCGTCCCAGATACGCAGTATTTT.

This clone was counted between two and nine times. The chain carries TRBV6-5 and TRBJ2-3; 12 nucleotides align to TRBD1. Germline CDR1 is MNHEY and CDR2 is SVGAGI. V trimming: 7 bases; J trimming: 4 bases; junction bases outside the gene matches: 6. The CDR3 has 15 amino acids. The CDR3 DNA sequence: TGTGCCAGCACCCCTGGGACAGGGGGCGCAGATACGCAGTATTTT. The encoded protein is CASTPGTGGADTQYF.

The V and J genes are TRBV4-2 and TRBJ1-2; D possibly corresponds to TRBD1 (5 bases). The CDR3 spans 14 residues. The germline CDR1 and CDR2 sequences are LGHNA and YNFKEQ. V shed 5 bases and J shed 4 bases, with 14 bases lying between them. The CDR3 is CASSLFRVAYGYTF. In DNA, the CDR3 is TGTGCCAGCAGCTTGTTCAGGGTGGCCTATGGCTACACCTTC.

The chain carries TRBV6-5 and TRBJ1-6, with a weak D call TRBD1 (5 bases). Germline V lookup: CDR1 MNHEY, CDR2 SVGAGI. This CDR3 spans 15 amino acids. V was pared by 5 bases and J by 3 bases, with 11 bases between. As DNA, the CDR3 is TGTGCCAGCAGTAACAGACAGAACTATAATTCACCCCTCCACTTT. Protein: CASSNRQNYNSPLHF.